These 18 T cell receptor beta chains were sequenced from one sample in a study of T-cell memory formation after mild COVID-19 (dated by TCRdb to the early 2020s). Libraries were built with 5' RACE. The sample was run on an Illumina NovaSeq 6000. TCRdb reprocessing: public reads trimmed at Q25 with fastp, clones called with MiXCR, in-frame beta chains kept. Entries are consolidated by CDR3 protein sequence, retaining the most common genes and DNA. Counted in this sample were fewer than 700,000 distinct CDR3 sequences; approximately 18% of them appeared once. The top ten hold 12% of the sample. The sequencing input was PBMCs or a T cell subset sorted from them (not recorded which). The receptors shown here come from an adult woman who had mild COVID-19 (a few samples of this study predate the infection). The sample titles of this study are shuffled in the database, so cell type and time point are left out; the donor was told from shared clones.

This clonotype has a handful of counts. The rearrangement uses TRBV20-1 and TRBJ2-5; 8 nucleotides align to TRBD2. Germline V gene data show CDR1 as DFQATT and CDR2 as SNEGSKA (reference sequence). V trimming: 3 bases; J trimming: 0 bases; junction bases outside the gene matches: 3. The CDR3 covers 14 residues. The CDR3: CSASPAGDQETQYF. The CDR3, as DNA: TGCAGTGCTAGCCCAGCGGGGGACCAAGAGACCCAGTACTTC.

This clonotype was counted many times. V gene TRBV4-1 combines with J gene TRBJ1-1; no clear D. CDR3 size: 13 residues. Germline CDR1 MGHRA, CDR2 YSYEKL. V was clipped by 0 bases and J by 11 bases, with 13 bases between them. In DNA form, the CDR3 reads TGCGCCAGCAGCCAAGATTCGAGGGATCGGGCTTTCTTT. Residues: CASSQDSRDRAFF.

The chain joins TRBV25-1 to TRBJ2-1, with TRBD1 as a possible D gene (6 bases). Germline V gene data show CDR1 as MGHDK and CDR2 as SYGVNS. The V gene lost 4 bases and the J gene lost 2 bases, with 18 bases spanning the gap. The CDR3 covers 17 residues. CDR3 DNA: TGTGCCAGCAGTGCACCGCTCCAGGGGAGAACCTACAATGAGCAGTTCTTC. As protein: CASSAPLQGRTYNEQFF.

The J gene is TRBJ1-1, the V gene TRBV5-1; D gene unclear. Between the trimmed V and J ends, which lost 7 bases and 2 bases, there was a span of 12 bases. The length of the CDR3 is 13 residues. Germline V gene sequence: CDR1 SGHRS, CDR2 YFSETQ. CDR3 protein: CASRDRSNTEAFF. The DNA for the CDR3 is TGCGCCAGCCGGGATCGCAGTAACACTGAAGCTTTCTTT.

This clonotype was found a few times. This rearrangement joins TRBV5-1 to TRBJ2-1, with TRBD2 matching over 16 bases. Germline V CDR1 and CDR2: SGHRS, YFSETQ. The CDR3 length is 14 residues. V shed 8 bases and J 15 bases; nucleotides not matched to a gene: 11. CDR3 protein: CASSGTSGRAYLFF. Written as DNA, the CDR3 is TGCGCCAGTTCCGGGACTAGCGGGAGGGCCTATCTGTTCTTC.

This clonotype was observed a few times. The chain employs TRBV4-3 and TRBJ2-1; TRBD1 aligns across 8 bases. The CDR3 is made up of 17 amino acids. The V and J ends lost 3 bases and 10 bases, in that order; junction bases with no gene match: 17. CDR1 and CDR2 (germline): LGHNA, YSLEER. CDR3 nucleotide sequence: TGCGCCAGCAGCCAGGCGTCAGGGGGGACAGGAGGGGGAGAGCAGTTCTTC. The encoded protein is CASSQASGGTGGGEQFF.

The CDR3 nucleotides are TGTGCCAGAAGCTTAGGGAACACTGAAGCTTTCTTT. Translation gives CARSLGNTEAFF. V gene TRBV30 combines with J gene TRBJ1-1; D not certain. There are 12 residues in the CDR3. V lost 8 bases and J 1 base, leaving 11 bases between the germline ends. The germline V gene encodes CDR1 GTSNPN and CDR2 SVGIG (reference sequence).

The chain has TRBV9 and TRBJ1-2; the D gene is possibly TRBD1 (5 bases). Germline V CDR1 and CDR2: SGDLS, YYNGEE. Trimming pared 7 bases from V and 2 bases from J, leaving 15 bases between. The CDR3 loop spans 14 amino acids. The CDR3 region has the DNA TGTGCCAGCGCCGTCGGGGGAGGAAACTATGGCTACACCTTC. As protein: CASAVGGGNYGYTF.

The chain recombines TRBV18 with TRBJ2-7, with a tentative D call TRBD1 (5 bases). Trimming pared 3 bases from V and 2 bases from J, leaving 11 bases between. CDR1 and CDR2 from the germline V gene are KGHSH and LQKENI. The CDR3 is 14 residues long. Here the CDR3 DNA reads TGTGCCAGCTCACCGGGATCCAGGGCCTACGAGCAGTACTTC. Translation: CASSPGSRAYEQYF.

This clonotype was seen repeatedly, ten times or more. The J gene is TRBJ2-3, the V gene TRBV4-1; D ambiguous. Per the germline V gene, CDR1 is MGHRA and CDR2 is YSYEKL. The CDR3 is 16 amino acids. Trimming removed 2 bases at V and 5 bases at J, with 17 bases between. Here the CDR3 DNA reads TGCGCCAGCAGCCAAACCATCCCGTCGTGGGGAGATACGCAGTATTTT. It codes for CASSQTIPSWGDTQYF.

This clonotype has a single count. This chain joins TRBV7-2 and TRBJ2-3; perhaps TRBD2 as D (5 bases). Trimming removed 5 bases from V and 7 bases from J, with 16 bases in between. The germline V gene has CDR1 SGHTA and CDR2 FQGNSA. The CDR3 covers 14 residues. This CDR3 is CASSPTRAGNTQYF. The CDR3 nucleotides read TGTGCCAGCAGCCCGACGAGGGCGGGCAATACGCAGTATTTT.

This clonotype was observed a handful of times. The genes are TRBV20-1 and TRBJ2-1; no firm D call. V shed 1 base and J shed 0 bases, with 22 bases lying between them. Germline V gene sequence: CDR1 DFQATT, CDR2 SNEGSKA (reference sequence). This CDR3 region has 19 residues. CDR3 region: CSARGHNLVPRSSYNEQFF. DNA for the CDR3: TGCAGTGCTAGAGGCCACAACTTAGTACCGAGGAGCTCCTACAATGAGCAGTTCTTC.

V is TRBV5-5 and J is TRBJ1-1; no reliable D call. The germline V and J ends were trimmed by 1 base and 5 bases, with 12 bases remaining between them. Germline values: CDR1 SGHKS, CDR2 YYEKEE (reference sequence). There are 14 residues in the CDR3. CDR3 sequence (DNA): TGTGCCAGCAGCTTGATGGGCACGAGGACTGAAGCTTTCTTT. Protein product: CASSLMGTRTEAFF.

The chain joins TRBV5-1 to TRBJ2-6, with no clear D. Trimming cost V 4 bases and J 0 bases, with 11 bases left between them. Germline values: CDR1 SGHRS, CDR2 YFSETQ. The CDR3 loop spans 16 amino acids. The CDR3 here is CASSRPGNSGANVLTF. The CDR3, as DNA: TGCGCCAGCAGCCGGCCAGGTAACTCTGGGGCCAACGTCCTGACTTTC.

Here the CDR3 DNA reads TGTGCCAGCAGACCGGGACATCAGAACACTGAAGCTTTCTTT. Translating it yields CASRPGHQNTEAFF. The chain combines TRBV7-3 with TRBJ1-1; weak D call: TRBD1 (6 bases). Trimming pared 6 bases from V and 1 base from J, leaving 12 bases between. The length of the CDR3 is 14 residues. Germline V gene sequence: CDR1 SGHTA, CDR2 FQGTGA. Based on the CDR3 plus reference TRBV7-3 and TRBJ1-1, the full variable domain is GAGVSQTPSNKVTEKGKYVELRCDPISGHTALYWYRQSLGQGPEFLIYFQGTGAADDSGLPNDRFFAVRPEGSVSTLKIQRTERGDSAVYLCASRPGHQNTEAFFGQGTRLTVV.

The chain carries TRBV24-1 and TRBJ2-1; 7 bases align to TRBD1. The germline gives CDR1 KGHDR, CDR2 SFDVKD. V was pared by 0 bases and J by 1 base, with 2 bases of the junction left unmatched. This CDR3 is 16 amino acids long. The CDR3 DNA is TGTGCCACCAGTGATTTGTCGACAGGGTCCTACAATGAGCAGTTCTTC. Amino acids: CATSDLSTGSYNEQFF.

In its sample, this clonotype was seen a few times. In nucleotides, the CDR3 is TGCAGTGCTAGAGATTCCTTGGTAACGGCTGAAGCTTTCTTT. Its protein product is CSARDSLVTAEAFF. The chain combines TRBV20-1 with TRBJ1-1; D not resolved. The CDR3 contains 14 residues. Trimming stripped 0 bases from V and 6 bases from J, with 14 bases between. Germline CDR1 reads DFQATT; CDR2 reads SNEGSKA (reference sequence).

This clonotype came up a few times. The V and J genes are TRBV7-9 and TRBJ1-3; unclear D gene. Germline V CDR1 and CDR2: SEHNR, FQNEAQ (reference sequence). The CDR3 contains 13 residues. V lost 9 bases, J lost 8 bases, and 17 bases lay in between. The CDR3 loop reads CASSTFGEYTIYF. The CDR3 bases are TGTGCCAGTAGCACGTTTGGGGAGTACACCATATATTTT.